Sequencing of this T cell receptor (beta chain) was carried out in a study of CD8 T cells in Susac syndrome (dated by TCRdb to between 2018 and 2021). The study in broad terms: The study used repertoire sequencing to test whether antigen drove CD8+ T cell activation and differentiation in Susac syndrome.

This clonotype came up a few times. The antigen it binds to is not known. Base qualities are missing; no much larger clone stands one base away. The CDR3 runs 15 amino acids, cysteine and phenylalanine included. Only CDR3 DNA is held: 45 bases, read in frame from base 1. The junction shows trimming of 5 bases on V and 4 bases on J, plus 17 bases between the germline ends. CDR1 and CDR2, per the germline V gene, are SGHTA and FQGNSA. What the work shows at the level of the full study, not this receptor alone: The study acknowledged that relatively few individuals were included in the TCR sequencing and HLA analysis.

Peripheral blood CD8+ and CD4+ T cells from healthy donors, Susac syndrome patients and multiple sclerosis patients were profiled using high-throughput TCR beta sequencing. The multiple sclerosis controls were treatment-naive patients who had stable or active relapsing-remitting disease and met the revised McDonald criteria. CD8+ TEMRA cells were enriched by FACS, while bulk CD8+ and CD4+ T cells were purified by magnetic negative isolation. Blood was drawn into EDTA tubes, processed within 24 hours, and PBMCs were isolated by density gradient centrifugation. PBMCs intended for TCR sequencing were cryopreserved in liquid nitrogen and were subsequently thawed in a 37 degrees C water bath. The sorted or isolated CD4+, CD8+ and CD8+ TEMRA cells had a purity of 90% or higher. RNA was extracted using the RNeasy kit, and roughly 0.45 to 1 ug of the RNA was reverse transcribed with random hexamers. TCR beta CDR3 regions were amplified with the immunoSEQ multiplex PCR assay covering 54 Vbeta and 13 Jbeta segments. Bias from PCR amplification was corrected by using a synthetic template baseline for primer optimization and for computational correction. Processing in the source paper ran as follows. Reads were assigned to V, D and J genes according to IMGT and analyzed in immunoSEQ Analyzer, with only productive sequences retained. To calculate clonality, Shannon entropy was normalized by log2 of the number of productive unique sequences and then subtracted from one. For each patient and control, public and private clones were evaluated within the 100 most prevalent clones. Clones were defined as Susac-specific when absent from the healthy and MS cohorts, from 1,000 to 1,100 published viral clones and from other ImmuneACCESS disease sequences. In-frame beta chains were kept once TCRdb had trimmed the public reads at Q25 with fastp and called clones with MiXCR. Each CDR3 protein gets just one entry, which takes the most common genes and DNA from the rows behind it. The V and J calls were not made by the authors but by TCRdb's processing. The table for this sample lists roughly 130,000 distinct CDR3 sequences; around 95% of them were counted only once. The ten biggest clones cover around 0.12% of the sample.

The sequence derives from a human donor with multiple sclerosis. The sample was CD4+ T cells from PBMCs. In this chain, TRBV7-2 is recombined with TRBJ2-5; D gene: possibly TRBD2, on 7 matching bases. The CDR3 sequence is CASSPSGGPTETQYF. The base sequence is TGTGCCAGCAGCCCCTCCGGGGGGCCCACAGAGACCCAGTACTTC.